Given below is one TCR beta chain in context. Its antigen is currently not known. The sample holds no much larger clone one base away, and base qualities are not on file. All of the isolated RNA was reverse transcribed with the High Capacity cDNA Reverse Transcription Kit, so expressed TCRB transcripts were sequenced. Deep immunoSEQ sequencing was applied to naive, central memory and regulatory T cell samples, giving an average of about 3.4 million total reads per sample. Sorted cells were lysed in RLT buffer, and RNA was extracted using DNase-treated RNeasy Micro or Mini kits according to cell number. To prevent cross-contamination, every cell subset was processed on its own, while patient and healthy donor samples were processed together. TCRB sequences were amplified from cDNA with the immunoSEQ multiplex PCR, producing 87-bp fragments spanning the CDR3 region. Sequencing of the amplicons was performed on the Illumina HiSeq platform. The published analysis was carried out like this. Synthetic template baselines were used to correct PCR bias computationally, reads within Hamming distance 2 were collapsed, and singletons that could not be merged were discarded. By aligning reads against IMGT, V, D and J genes, CDR3 length, and insertions or deletions at six rearrangement sites were assigned. Within each subset, clonotype counts were normalized to sorted cell number, and only after that were true diversity and Gini coefficients computed with the tcR R package. The overlap coefficient, calculated on TCRB nucleotide sequences, was used to quantify repertoire sharing. As a proxy for the pre-selection repertoire, out-of-frame TCRB sequences from naive cells were analyzed. The source is immuneACCESS, and TCRdb retained only in-frame sequences with V and J called. Part of the clones is not carried over; for the studies checked, unresolved V genes explain less than half of this, and the remainder is unexplained. That table is the source of V, J and clone size, and D and trimming were worked out from the DNA. This sample comprises hundreds of thousands of clones, approximately 28% of them detected only once. The top ten clonotypes cover 0.05% to 0.065% of the sample.

These data originate in a study of beta chain features in type 1 diabetes (dated by TCRdb to 2017 to 2018). Looking at the study overall: No differences in mean age, gender distribution, total cell number or subset yield were found between patients and healthy donors. A total of 107,917,701 sorted cells were examined across all samples, and the number of cells per subset was strongly correlated with RNA yield. The study compared TCRB repertoires of sorted circulating CD4+ T cell subsets between recently diagnosed type 1 diabetes patients and matched healthy donors. Whereas all 30 or so donors provided naive and central memory subsets, regulatory and stem cell-like memory subsets were isolated from just 8 patients and about 8 healthy donors. Paper-wide results and their limitations: PCR may preferentially amplify shorter templates, but because patient and control samples were amplified and corrected together, any resulting skew would affect both groups equally. Type 1 diabetes patients showed a moderate but significant shortening of TCRB CDR3 length in all four CD4+ subsets. Because cDNA was sequenced instead of genomic DNA, highly expressing activated cells could be over-represented, though the groups showed no difference in activation or CD3 levels. At VDJ recombination sites, patients with type 1 diabetes made fewer insertions and deleted more nucleotides, a pattern implying thymic rearrangement abnormalities. Naive, central memory and regulatory TCRB repertoires appeared to be more similar among patients than among healthy donors. Because small numbers of individuals were included in the HLA sub-analyses, any influence of HLA type on TCRB rearrangement was left unresolved.

From each donor, a single peripheral blood sample of about 120 mL on average was drawn into heparinised tubes. A BD FACSAria II was used to sort naive, central memory, regulatory and stem cell-like memory CD4+ T cells with a panel that included CD45RO, CCR7, CD25, CD127, CD95 and CD27. All sorted populations exceeded 98% purity. Right away, PBMCs were isolated by Lymphoprep density gradient centrifugation and were stained directly, with no culture step. To minimize batch effects, samples were stained and sorted in pairs, one healthy donor with one patient per experiment. From the cysteine through the phenylalanine, the CDR3 covers 12 amino acids. The kept DNA is CDR3 alone, 36 bases in frame from the first base. After removal of 6 bases from V and 6 bases from J, the junction retains 5 bases not matched to a gene. Sequences SQVTM (CDR1) and ANQGSEA (CDR2) are obtained from the germline V gene.

The sequencing sample was made of naive CD4+ T cells from blood. Explained via the paper, the cell subset or site label denotes: true naive CD4+ T cells. The chain employs TRBV29-1 and TRBJ1-2; the junction holds 9 bases that match TRBD1. The clonotype was recovered from a man younger than 30 in good health. The CDR3 reads as follows: CSVWDRADGYTF. Here is the DNA: TGCAGCGTCTGGGACAGGGCGGATGGCTACACCTTC.